These T cell receptor beta chains were read from a single sample in a study of spatial heterogeneity in lung cancer. TCRdb independently ran MiXCR on the 5' RACE reads; one entry per CDR3 protein. The sample includes about 12,000 distinct CDR3 sequences, 13% to 15% of them seen just once. Sequencing used PBMCs, obtained at surgery. These receptors were taken from a male donor with early-stage non-small cell lung cancer. Each CDR3 is given with its conserved first and last residue. D genes are given only for firm matches. Some rows have no size entry. The others give once, few or many, or a class for an expanded clone.

size: many
D: TRBD1
V: TRBV20-1
J: TRBJ2-7
DNA: TGCAGTGCCGGACAGGGGGTCTCCTACGAGCAGTACTTC
CDR3: CSAGQGVSYEQYF

size: few
D: -
V: TRBV5-1
J: TRBJ2-5
DNA: TGCGCCAGCAGTGGGACCGCGAAAGAGACCCAGTACTTC
CDR3: CASSGTAKETQYF

size: -
D: -
V: TRBV12-3/TRBV12-4
J: TRBJ1-2
DNA: TGTGCCAGCAGGAGGACCAATCAAGATGGCTACACCTTC
CDR3: CASRRTNQDGYTF

size: -
D: -
V: TRBV10-3
J: TRBJ1-1
DNA: TGTGCCATCAGTGAGTCGAGGCTCGGGGGAACTGAAGCTTTCTTT
CDR3: CAISESRLGGTEAFF

size: -
D: TRBD1
V: TRBV4-3
J: TRBJ1-4
DNA: TGCGCCAGCAGCCAAGGCGGGACAGTCGAGGGTGAAAAACTGTTTTTT
CDR3: CASSQGGTVEGEKLFF

size: few
D: -
V: TRBV4-1
J: TRBJ2-1
DNA: TGCGCCAGCAGCCAAGAAAGGGACTACAATGAGCAGTTCTTC
CDR3: CASSQERDYNEQFF

size: many
D: TRBD2
V: TRBV4-3
J: TRBJ2-3
DNA: TGCGCCAGCAGCCCGGGACTAGCGGGGGGAATAGATACGCAGTATTTT
CDR3: CASSPGLAGGIDTQYF

size: few
D: -
V: TRBV3-1
J: TRBJ2-7
DNA: TGTGCCAGCAGCCAATCACAGGGAGGTTCCGAGCAGTACTTC
CDR3: CASSQSQGGSEQYF

size: many
D: TRBD1
V: TRBV5-4
J: TRBJ1-5
DNA: TGTGCCAGCAGCCCAGGGGGCGGTCAGCCCCAGCATTTT
CDR3: CASSPGGGQPQHF

size: -
D: -
V: TRBV4-3
J: TRBJ2-2
DNA: TGCGCCAGCAGCCAAGATCTCGGACTACCCGGGGAGCTGTTTTTT
CDR3: CASSQDLGLPGELFF

size: few
D: -
V: TRBV9
J: TRBJ1-4
DNA: TGTGCCAGCAGCGGAGGGGGACGGAAAAATGAAAAACTGTTTTTT
CDR3: CASSGGGRKNEKLFF

size: many
D: TRBD1
V: TRBV6-6
J: TRBJ1-2
DNA: TGTGCCAGCAGTTCAGGACAGGGTGGCTATGGCTACACCTTC
CDR3: CASSSGQGGYGYTF

size: -
D: -
V: TRBV7-2
J: TRBJ1-1
DNA: TGTGCCAGCAGCTTATTTATCGGTCAGGGTGAAGCTTTCTTT
CDR3: CASSLFIGQGEAFF

size: -
D: -
V: TRBV29-1
J: TRBJ1-2
DNA: TGCATGGTATCAGGGATAAACTATGGCTACACCTTC
CDR3: CMVSGINYGYTF

size: -
D: -
V: TRBV6-2/TRBV6-3
J: TRBJ2-4
DNA: TGTGCCAGTTCATTTCCGAGAGCCAAAAACATTCAGTACTTC
CDR3: CASSFPRAKNIQYF

size: many
D: TRBD1
V: TRBV25-1
J: TRBJ1-1
DNA: TGTGCCAGCAGCCGACGGGACAGGAACACTGAAGCTTTCTTT
CDR3: CASSRRDRNTEAFF

size: many
D: -
V: TRBV6-1
J: TRBJ2-7
DNA: TGTGCCAGCAGTGAGATAACGGCGGTGGGCTACGAGCAGTACTTC
CDR3: CASSEITAVGYEQYF

size: many
D: -
V: TRBV4-2
J: TRBJ1-2
DNA: TGTGCCAGCAGGGTGATCGGGGGGGGCGAGGATGGCTACACCTTC
CDR3: CASRVIGGGEDGYTF

size: -
D: TRBD1
V: TRBV27
J: TRBJ2-1
DNA: TGTGCCAGCAGGACAGGGGGTGTCAACAATGAGCAGTTCTTC
CDR3: CASRTGGVNNEQFF

size: -
D: TRBD2
V: TRBV20-1
J: TRBJ2-1
DNA: TGCAGTGCTAGAGATCGGGCTAGCGGTTCCTCCTACAATGAGCAGTTCTTC
CDR3: CSARDRASGSSYNEQFF

size: -
D: -
V: TRBV4-3
J: TRBJ1-6
DNA: TGCGCCAGCAGCCAAGTTTCCTATAATTCACCCCTCCACTTT
CDR3: CASSQVSYNSPLHF

size: many
D: -
V: TRBV4-3
J: TRBJ2-2
DNA: TGCGCCAGCAGCCAAGACCATTGGAGGCAGAACACCGGGGAGCTGTTTTTT
CDR3: CASSQDHWRQNTGELFF

size: many
D: -
V: TRBV29-1
J: TRBJ2-7
DNA: TGCAGCGTTTCCGGGCCTCGGACAGAGCAGTACTTC
CDR3: CSVSGPRTEQYF

size: many
D: -
V: TRBV29-1
J: TRBJ1-2
DNA: TGCAGCGTTGACGGACGGTATGGCTACACCTTC
CDR3: CSVDGRYGYTF

size: many
D: -
V: TRBV13
J: TRBJ2-7
DNA: TGTGCCAGCAGCTCCGCCAGTTACTACGAGCAGTACTTC
CDR3: CASSSASYYEQYF

size: many
D: TRBD1
V: TRBV20-1
J: TRBJ2-7
DNA: TGCAGTGCTAGTGGGACAGAGTCCTACGAGCAGTACTTC
CDR3: CSASGTESYEQYF

size: few
D: TRBD1
V: TRBV2
J: TRBJ2-7
DNA: TGTGCCAGCAGTGTTTGGACTGGGACAGGGAAGGTCAGTTACGGTTACGAGCAGTACTTC
CDR3: CASSVWTGTGKVSYGYEQYF

size: few
D: -
V: TRBV11-2
J: TRBJ1-2
DNA: TGTGCCAGTAACCCGGGACAAAACTATGGCTACACCTTC
CDR3: CASNPGQNYGYTF

size: -
D: -
V: TRBV28
J: TRBJ2-3
DNA: TGTGCCAGCAGTCCCCTAGTGCATACGCAGTATTTT
CDR3: CASSPLVHTQYF

size: many
D: TRBD2
V: TRBV10-3
J: TRBJ2-5
DNA: TGTGCCATCAGTTTAGCGGGGGGCCCGATCCAAGAGACCCAGTACTTC
CDR3: CAISLAGGPIQETQYF

size: -
D: -
V: TRBV5-1
J: TRBJ2-7
DNA: TGCGCCAGCAGCAACCCCGGCGGGTCCGAGCAGTACTTC
CDR3: CASSNPGGSEQYF

size: -
D: -
V: TRBV4-3
J: TRBJ2-3
DNA: TGCGCCAGCAGCCATAAATTAACTACGAACAGGGATAGCACAGATACGCAGTATTTT
CDR3: CASSHKLTTNRDSTDTQYF

size: many
D: -
V: TRBV19
J: TRBJ2-1
DNA: TGTGCCAGTAGTCCGACCGGGTGGGGCGAGCAGTTCTTC
CDR3: CASSPTGWGEQFF

size: -
D: -
V: TRBV6-5
J: TRBJ2-3
DNA: TGTGCCAGCAGTGACACCGCCGAGGCAGATACGCAGTATTTT
CDR3: CASSDTAEADTQYF

size: few
D: -
V: TRBV2
J: TRBJ1-1
DNA: TGTGCCAGCAATATGGGTGTCACTGAAGCTTTCTTT
CDR3: CASNMGVTEAFF

size: few
D: -
V: TRBV4-1
J: TRBJ2-1
DNA: TGCGCCAGCAGCCAAGAATTGCGGGGAACCAATGAGCAGTTCTTC
CDR3: CASSQELRGTNEQFF

size: few
D: TRBD1
V: TRBV14
J: TRBJ1-1
DNA: TGTGCCAGCAGCCAATGGACAGGCCGGACTGAAGCTTTCTTT
CDR3: CASSQWTGRTEAFF

size: many
D: -
V: TRBV9
J: TRBJ1-6
DNA: TGTGCCAGCAGCGTAGAGGGTCGAAATTCACCCCTCCACTTT
CDR3: CASSVEGRNSPLHF

size: few
D: -
V: TRBV5-1
J: TRBJ1-6
DNA: TGCGCCAGCAGCTTAGGTACCGGTTTCTCCTATAATTCACCCCTCCACTTT
CDR3: CASSLGTGFSYNSPLHF

size: few
D: -
V: TRBV5-1
J: TRBJ2-7
DNA: TGCGCCAGCAGCTCTGGGGGGGACAAATACGAGCAGTACTTC
CDR3: CASSSGGDKYEQYF

size: -
D: TRBD1
V: TRBV7-9
J: TRBJ1-3
DNA: TGTGCCAGCAGCTCGAGGACAGGCTACTCTGGAAACACCATATATTTT
CDR3: CASSSRTGYSGNTIYF

size: -
D: -
V: TRBV27
J: TRBJ1-1
DNA: TGTGCCAGCAGTTTATGGGGCTTGAACACTGAAGCTTTCTTT
CDR3: CASSLWGLNTEAFF

size: -
D: -
V: TRBV27
J: TRBJ1-2
DNA: TGTGCCAGCAGTTTACCCTCCCTCCTCTATGGCTACACCTTC
CDR3: CASSLPSLLYGYTF

size: -
D: -
V: TRBV27
J: TRBJ2-7
DNA: TGTGCCAGCAGTCCCATACCGGGACTTAAATACGAGCAGTACTTC
CDR3: CASSPIPGLKYEQYF

size: many
D: -
V: TRBV2
J: TRBJ1-1
DNA: TGTGCCAGCAGTGGCCGACGGTCCTCAGACACTGAAGCTTTCTTT
CDR3: CASSGRRSSDTEAFF

size: few
D: TRBD2
V: TRBV7-8
J: TRBJ2-1
DNA: TGTGCCAGCAGCGTTACTAGCGGGGGGGTCTACAATGAGCAGTTCTTC
CDR3: CASSVTSGGVYNEQFF

size: few
D: -
V: TRBV7-2
J: TRBJ1-1
DNA: TGTGCCAGCAGCTCGGGACTTAACACTGAAGCTTTCTTT
CDR3: CASSSGLNTEAFF

size: medium-sized
D: -
V: TRBV9
J: TRBJ2-6
DNA: TGTGCCAGCAGCTACTTAGGGGGAGCTGGGGCCAACGTCCTGACTTTC
CDR3: CASSYLGGAGANVLTF

size: few
D: TRBD1
V: TRBV20-1
J: TRBJ2-3
DNA: TGCAGTGCGAGCAAACAGGGGGCGGGAGATACGCAGTATTTT
CDR3: CSASKQGAGDTQYF

size: few
D: TRBD2
V: TRBV4-3
J: TRBJ2-3
DNA: TGCGCCAGCAGCCAAGATGGGGGGGCAGATACGCAGTATTTT
CDR3: CASSQDGGADTQYF

size: many
D: TRBD1
V: TRBV2
J: TRBJ1-4
DNA: TGTGCCAGCAGCCCCAGGACAGGCCCGATAGAAAAACTGTTTTTT
CDR3: CASSPRTGPIEKLFF

size: few
D: TRBD1
V: TRBV20-1
J: TRBJ1-5
DNA: TGCAGTGCTAGAGTACAGGGGAATCAGCCCCAGCATTTT
CDR3: CSARVQGNQPQHF

size: many
D: TRBD1
V: TRBV19
J: TRBJ1-1
DNA: TGTGCCAGTAGTATATGGGGACAGGGGAACACTGAAGCTTTCTTT
CDR3: CASSIWGQGNTEAFF